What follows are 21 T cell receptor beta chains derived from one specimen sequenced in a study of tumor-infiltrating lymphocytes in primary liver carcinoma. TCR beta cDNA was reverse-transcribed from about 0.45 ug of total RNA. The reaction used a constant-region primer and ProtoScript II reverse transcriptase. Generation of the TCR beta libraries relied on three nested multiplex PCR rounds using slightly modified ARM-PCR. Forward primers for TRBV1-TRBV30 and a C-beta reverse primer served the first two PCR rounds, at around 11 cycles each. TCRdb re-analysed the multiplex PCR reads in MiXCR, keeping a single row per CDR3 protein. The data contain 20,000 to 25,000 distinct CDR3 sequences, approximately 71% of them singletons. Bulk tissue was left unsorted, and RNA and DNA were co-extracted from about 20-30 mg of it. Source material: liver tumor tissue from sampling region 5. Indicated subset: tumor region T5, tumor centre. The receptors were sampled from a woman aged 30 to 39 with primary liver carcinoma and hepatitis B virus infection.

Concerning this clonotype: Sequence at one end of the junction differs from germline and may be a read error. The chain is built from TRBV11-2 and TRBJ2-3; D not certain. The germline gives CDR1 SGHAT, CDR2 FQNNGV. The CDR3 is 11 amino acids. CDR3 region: CDSSCTDTQYF. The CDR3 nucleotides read TGTGACAGCAGCTGCACAGATACGCAGTATTTT.

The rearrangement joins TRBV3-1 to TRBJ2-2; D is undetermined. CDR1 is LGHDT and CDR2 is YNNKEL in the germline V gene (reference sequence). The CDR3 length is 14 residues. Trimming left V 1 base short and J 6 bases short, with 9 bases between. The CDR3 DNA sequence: TGTGCCAGCAGCCAAGTTATGGCCGCCGGGGAGCTGTTTTTT. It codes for CASSQVMAAGELFF.

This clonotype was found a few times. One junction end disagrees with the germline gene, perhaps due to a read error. DNA of the CDR3: TGTGCCAGCAGTTTCGTGGTAGCGGGATGCAATGAGCAGGTCTTC. Translated: CASSFVVAGCNEQVF. V usage is TRBV28 and J usage is TRBJ2-1, with 8 positions matching TRBD2. This CDR3 contains 15 residues. Germline CDR1 is MDHEN and CDR2 is SYDVKM.

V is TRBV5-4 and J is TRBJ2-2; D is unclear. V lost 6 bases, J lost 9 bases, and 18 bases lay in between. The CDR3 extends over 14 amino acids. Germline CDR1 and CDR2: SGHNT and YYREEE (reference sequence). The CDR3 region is CASIPADTHRELFF. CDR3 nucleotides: TGTGCCAGCATCCCAGCCGACACTCATAGGGAGCTGTTTTTT.

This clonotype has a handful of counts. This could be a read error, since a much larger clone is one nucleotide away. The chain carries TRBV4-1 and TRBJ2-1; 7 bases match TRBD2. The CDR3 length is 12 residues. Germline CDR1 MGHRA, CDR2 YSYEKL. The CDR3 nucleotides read TGCGCCAGCAGCCAAGCGGGAGGTGAGCAGTCCTTC. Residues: CASSQAGGEQSF.

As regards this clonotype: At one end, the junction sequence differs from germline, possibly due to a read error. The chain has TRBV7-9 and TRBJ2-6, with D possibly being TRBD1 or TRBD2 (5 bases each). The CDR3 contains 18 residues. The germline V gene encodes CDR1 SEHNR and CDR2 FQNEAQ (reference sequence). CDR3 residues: CASSSLGSFSSGANILTF. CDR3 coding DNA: TGTGCCAGCAGTTCATTAGGGAGCTTCAGTTCTGGGGCCAACATCCTGACTTTC.

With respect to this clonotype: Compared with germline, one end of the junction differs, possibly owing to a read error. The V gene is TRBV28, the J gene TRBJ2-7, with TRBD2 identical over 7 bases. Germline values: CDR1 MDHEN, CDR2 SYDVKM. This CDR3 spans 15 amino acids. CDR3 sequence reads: CASGLVTSASYEQYF. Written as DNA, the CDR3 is TGTGCCAGCGGTTTAGTCACTAGCGCTTCATACGAGCAGTACTTC.

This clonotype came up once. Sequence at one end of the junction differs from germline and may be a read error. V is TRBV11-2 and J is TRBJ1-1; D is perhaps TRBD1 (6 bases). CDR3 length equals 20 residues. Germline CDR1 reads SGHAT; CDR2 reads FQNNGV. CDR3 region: CTSSARDGGRKRWSNTVAFF. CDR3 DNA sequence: TGTACCAGCAGCGCTCGGGACGGGGGGCGCAAGAGGTGGAGTAACACTGTAGCTTTCTTT.

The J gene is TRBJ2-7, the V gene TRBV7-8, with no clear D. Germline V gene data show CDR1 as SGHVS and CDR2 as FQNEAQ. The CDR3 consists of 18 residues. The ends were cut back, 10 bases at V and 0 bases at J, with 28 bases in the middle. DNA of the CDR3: TGTGCCAACAGTTCGGGTCGCGGTCGTATTATGAGCTCCTACGAGCAGTACTTC. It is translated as CANSSGRGRIMSSYEQYF.

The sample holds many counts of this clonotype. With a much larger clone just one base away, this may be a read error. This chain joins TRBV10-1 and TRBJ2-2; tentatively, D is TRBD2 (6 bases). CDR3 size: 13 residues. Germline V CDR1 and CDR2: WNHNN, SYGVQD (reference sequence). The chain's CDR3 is CASSERNTGGLFF. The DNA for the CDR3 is TGCGCCAGCAGTGAACGAAACACCGGGGGGCTGTTTTTT.

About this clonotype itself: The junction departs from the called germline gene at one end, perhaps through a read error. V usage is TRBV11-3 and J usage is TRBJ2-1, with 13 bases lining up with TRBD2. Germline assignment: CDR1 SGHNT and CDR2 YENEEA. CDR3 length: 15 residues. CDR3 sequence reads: CASSRLAGGWYEQFF. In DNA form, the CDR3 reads TGTGCCAGCAGCCGACTAGCGGGGGGATGGTATGAGCAATTCTTC.

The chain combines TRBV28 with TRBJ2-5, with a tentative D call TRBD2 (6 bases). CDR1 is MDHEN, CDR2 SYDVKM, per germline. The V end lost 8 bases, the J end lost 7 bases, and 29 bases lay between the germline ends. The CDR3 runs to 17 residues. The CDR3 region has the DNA TGTGCCAGCGCGACTAGTCGGAAACTTAGGGGTTATTGGACCCAGTACTTC. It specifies CASATSRKLRGYWTQYF.

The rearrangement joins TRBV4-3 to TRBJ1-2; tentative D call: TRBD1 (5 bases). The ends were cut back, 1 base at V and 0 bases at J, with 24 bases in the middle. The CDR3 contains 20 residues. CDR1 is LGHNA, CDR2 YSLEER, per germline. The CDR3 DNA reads TGCGCCAGCAGCCAAGGCGAAGGAGGGGTCAGGACCGCCACTAACTATGGCTACACCTTC. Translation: CASSQGEGGVRTATNYGYTF.

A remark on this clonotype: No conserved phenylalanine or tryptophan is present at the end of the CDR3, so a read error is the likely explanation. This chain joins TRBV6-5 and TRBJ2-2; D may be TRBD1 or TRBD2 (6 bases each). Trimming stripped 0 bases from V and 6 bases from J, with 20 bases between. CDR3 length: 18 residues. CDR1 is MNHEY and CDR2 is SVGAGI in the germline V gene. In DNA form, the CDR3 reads TGTGCCAGCAGTTACTCCCCAGGGGTCGGGAGCGACGCCGGGGAGCTGTTTTAT. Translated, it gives CASSYSPGVGSDAGELFY.

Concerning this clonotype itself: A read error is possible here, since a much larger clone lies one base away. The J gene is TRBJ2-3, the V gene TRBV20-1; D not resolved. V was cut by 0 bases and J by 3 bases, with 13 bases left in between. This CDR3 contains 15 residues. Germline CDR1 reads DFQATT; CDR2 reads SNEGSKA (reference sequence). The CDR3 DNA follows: TGCAGTGCTAGAGATCCTTGCGTAGAGACAGATACGCAGTATTTT. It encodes CSARDPCVETDTQYF.

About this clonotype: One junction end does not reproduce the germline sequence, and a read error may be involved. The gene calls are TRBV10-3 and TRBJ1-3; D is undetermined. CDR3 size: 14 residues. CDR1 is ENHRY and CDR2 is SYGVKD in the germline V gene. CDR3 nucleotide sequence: TGTACCATCAGTGAGTCAATTTCTGGAAACGCCATATATTTT. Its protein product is CTISESISGNAIYF.

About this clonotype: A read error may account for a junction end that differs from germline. This CDR3 is CASSLGGFDIGGTKAFF. The CDR3 DNA reads as TGTGCCAGCAGCCTAGGAGGGTTTGATATTGGGGGCACTAAAGCTTTCTTT. V gene TRBV13 combines with J gene TRBJ1-1, with D tentatively TRBD1 (6 bases). Germline V lookup: CDR1 PRHDT, CDR2 FYEKMQ (reference sequence). The CDR3 length is 17 residues.

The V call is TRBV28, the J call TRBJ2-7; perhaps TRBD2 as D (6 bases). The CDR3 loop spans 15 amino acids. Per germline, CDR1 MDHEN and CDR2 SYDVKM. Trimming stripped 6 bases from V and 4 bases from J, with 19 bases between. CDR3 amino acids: CASSLVTSSPYEQYF. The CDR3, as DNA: TGTGCCAGCAGCTTAGTCACTAGCTCTCCATACGAGCAGTACTTC.

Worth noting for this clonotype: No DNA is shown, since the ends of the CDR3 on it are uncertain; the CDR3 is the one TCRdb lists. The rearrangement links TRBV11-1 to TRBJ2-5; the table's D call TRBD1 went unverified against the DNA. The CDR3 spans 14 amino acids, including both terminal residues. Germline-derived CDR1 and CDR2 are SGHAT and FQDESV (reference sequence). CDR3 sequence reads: CDSSWAGGTGTHCF.

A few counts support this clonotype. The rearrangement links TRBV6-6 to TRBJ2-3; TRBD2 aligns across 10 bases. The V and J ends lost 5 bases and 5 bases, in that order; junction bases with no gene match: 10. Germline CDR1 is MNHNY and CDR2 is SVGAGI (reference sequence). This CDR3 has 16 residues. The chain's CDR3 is CASSLASGTSVDTQYF. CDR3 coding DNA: TGTGCCAGCAGTCTTGCTTCCGGGACTAGCGTAGATACGCAGTATTTT.

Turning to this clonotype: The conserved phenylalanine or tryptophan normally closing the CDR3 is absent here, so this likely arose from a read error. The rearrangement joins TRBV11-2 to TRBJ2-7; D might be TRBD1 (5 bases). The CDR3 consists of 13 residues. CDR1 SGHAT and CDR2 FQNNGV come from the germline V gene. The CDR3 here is CASSPSNTGEQYL. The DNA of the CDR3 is TGTGCTAGCAGCCCCTCGAATACAGGCGAGCAGTACCTC.